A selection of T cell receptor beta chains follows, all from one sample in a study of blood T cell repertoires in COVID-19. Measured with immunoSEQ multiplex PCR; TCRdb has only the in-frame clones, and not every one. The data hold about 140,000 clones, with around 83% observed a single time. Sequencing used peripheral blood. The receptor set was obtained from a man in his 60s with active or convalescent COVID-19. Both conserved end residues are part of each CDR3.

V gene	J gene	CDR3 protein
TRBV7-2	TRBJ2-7	CASSPTPYRVWEQYF
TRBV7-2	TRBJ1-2	CASSQAGANYGYTF
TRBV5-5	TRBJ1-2	CASSSTTRETF
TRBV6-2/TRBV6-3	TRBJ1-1	CASSRDRNGAFF
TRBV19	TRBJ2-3	CASSIRGAGTDTQYF
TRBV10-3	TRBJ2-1	CAIRGTGEYNEQFF
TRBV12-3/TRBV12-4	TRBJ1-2	CASSRNRGQGYTF
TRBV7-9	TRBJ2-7	CASSLTGGTYEQYF
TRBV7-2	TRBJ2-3	CASSLYSARTDTQYF
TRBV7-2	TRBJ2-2	CASSPRGGQGNTGELFF
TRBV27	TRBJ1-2	CASSLSAGGYGYTF
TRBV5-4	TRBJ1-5	CASSQGGPGVQPQHF
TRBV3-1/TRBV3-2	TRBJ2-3	CASSQTSPPDTQYF
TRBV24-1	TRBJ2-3	CATSQGLGTDTQYF
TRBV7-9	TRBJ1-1	CASSLIGTGGDFGRTEAFF
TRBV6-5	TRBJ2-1	CASSYRDRVYNEQFF
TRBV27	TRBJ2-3	CASSLLSTDTQYF
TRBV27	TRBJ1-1	CASRATGYSEAFF
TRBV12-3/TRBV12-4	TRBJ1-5	CASSFGGNQPQHF
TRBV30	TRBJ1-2	CAWSGTMRGFYGYTF
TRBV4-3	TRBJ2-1	CASSQESGLAGGNEQFF
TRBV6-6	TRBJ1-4	CASERATNEKLFF
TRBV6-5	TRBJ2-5	CASGRGGETQYF
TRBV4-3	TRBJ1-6	CASSQVARDSLNSPLHF
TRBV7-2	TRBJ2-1	CASSPDRASYNEQFF
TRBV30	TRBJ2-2	CAWNELNTGELFF
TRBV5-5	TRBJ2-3	CASSLASGGRGTSTDTQYF
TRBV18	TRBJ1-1	CASSPAGKNTEAFF
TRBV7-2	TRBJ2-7	CASSLAPQGAREQYF
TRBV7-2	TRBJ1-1	CASSPNGGQVPGTEAFF
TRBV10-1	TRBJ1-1	CASSAAEGTEAFF
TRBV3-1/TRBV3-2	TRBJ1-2	CASSRPLVSGHGYTF
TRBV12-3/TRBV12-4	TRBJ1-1	CASSFSDRFEAFF
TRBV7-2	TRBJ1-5	CASSSLGGSLGQPQHF
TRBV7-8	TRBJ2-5	CASSPQETQYF
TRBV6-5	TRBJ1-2	CASSYNGLGGYTF
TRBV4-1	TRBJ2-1	CASSQDGTRSNEQFF
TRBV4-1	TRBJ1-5	CASSQERGGSNQPQHF
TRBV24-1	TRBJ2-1	CATSDTGSNYNEQFF
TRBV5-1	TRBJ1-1	CASSLVARRDTEAFF
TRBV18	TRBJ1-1	CASSLQDREGVAFF
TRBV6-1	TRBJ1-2	CASSEVNRISYYGYTF
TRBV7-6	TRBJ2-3	CASSSRSGGVVDTQYF
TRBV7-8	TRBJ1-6	CASSLSRRREFVYSPLHF
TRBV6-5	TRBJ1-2	CASMRGPGLYGYTF
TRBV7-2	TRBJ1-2	CASSLDRGYGYTF
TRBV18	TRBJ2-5	CASSPSRVETQYF
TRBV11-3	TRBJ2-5	CASSLIQGAQETQYF
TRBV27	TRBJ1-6	CASSPDRGLGSPLHF
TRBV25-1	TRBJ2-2	CASSEWRTGGVGELFF
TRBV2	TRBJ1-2	CASTLDRNYGYTF
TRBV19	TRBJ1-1	CASTFQGASNTEAFF
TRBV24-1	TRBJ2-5	CATSDPQGKKETQYF